Described below is a single T cell receptor (beta chain) sequence and its context. Sequence at one end of the junction differs from germline and may be a read error. Some clones are missing from TCRdb's copy, which holds only in-frame ones; the method was immunoSEQ multiplex PCR. Of around 310,000 clones listed, roughly 89% were seen once; the top ten hold over 8.5%. The record originates from a study of blood T cell repertoires in COVID-19. The CDR3 runs to 15 residues. Germline V gives CDR1 LNHNV, CDR2 YYDKDF (reference sequence). The rearrangement links TRBV15 to TRBJ1-2; 7 bases map to TRBD1. This receptor was obtained from a woman aged 25 to 39 who had recovered from COVID-19. The sequenced sample consisted of PBMCs or T cells enriched from blood (not recorded which). CDR3 loop: CATSGEPTGSDGYTF. CDR3 coding DNA: TGTGCCACCAGCGGAGAACCGACAGGGTCCGATGGCTACACCTTC.